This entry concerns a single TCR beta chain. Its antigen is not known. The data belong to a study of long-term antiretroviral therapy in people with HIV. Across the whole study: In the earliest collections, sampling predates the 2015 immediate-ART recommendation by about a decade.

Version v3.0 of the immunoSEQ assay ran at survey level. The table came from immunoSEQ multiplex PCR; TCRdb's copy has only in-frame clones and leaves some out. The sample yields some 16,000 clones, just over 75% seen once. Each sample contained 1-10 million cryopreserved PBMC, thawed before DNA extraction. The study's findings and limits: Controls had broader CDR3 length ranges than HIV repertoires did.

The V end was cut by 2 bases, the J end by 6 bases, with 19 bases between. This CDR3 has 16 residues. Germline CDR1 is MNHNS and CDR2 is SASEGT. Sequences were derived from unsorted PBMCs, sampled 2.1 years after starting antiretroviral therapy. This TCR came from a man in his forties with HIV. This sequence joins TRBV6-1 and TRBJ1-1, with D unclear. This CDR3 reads CASSEIVVERSSEAFF. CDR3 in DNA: TGTGCCAGCAGTGAAATCGTAGTCGAAAGATCGTCTGAAGCTTTCTTT.